A selection of T cell receptor beta chains follows, all from one sample in a study of T cell responses to AZD1222 COVID-19 vaccine. Measured with immunoSEQ multiplex PCR; TCRdb has only the in-frame clones, and not every one. The data show 100,000 to 150,000 clones, just over 90% seen once. The material was peripheral blood, obtained on day 0 of AZD1222 vaccination. The receptor set was obtained from an adult in good health. Each CDR3 is given with its conserved first and last residue. The order of the fields is D gene, V gene, J gene, CDR3 protein, CDR3 DNA. The D gene is left open where the match is weak.

D gene: TRBD1
V gene: TRBV19
J gene: TRBJ1-4
CDR3 protein: CASRTGQDEKLFF
CDR3 DNA: TGTGCCAGTAGGACGGGACAGGATGAAAAACTGTTTTTT

D gene: NA
V gene: TRBV6-5
J gene: TRBJ1-1
CDR3 protein: CASRMSGGGTEAFF
CDR3 DNA: TGTGCCAGCAGGATGTCGGGGGGTGGCACTGAAGCTTTCTTT

D gene: NA
V gene: TRBV5-4
J gene: TRBJ2-7
CDR3 protein: CASSLIGRSPSYEQYF
CDR3 DNA: TGTGCCAGCAGCTTGATTGGACGGTCCCCCTCCTACGAGCAGTACTTC

D gene: NA
V gene: TRBV12-3/TRBV12-4
J gene: TRBJ1-5
CDR3 protein: CASRQGGQPQHF
CDR3 DNA: TGTGCCAGCAGGCAAGGGGGGCAGCCCCAGCATTTT

D gene: NA
V gene: TRBV28
J gene: TRBJ2-7
CDR3 protein: CASSLGRWDEQYF
CDR3 DNA: TGTGCCAGCAGTTTAGGCCGGTGGGACGAGCAGTACTTC

D gene: NA
V gene: TRBV15
J gene: TRBJ1-4
CDR3 protein: CATSRVSGVNEKLFF
CDR3 DNA: TGTGCCACCAGCAGAGTATCCGGGGTTAATGAAAAACTGTTTTTT

D gene: NA
V gene: TRBV28
J gene: TRBJ1-1
CDR3 protein: CASSLQGWPAFF
CDR3 DNA: TGTGCCAGCAGTCTACAGGGTTGGCCAGCTTTCTTT

D gene: TRBD1
V gene: TRBV15
J gene: TRBJ2-7
CDR3 protein: CATSREPGQESYEQYF
CDR3 DNA: TGTGCCACCAGCAGAGAGCCCGGACAGGAATCCTACGAGCAGTACTTC

D gene: NA
V gene: TRBV29-1
J gene: TRBJ1-1
CDR3 protein: CSVSTGSTEAFF
CDR3 DNA: TGCAGCGTTTCTACAGGGTCCACTGAAGCTTTCTTT

D gene: NA
V gene: TRBV7-2
J gene: TRBJ2-7
CDR3 protein: CASSLNREGGEQYF
CDR3 DNA: TGTGCCAGCAGCTTAAACAGGGAAGGGGGCGAGCAGTACTTC

D gene: NA
V gene: TRBV2
J gene: TRBJ2-2
CDR3 protein: CASLRVGPGELFF
CDR3 DNA: TGTGCCAGCCTAAGGGTGGGGCCCGGGGAGCTGTTTTTT